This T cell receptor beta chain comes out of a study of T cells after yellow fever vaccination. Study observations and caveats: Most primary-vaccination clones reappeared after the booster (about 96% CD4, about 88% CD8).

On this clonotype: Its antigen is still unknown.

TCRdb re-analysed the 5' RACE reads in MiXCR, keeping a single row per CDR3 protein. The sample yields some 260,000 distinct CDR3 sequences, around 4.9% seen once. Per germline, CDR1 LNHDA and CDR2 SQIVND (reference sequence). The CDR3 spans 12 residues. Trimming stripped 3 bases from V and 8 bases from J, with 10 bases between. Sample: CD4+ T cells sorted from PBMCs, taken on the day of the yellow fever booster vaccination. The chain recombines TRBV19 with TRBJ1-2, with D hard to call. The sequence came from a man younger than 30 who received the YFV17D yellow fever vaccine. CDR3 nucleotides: TGTGCCAGTAGTATTGAGGGATGGGGCTACACCTTC. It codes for CASSIEGWGYTF.